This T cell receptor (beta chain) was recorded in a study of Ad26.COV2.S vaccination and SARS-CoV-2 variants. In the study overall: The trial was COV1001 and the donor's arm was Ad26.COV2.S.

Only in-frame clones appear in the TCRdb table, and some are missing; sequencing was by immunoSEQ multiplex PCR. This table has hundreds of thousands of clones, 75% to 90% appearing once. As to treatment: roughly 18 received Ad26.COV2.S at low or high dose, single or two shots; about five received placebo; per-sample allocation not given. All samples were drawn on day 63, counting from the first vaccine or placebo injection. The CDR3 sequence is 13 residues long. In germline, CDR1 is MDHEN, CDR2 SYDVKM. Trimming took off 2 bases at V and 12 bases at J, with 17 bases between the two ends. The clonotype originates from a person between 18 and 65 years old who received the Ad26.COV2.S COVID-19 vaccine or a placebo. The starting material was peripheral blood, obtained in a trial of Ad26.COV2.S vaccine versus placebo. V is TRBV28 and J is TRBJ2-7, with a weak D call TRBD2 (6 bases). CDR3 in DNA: TGTGCCAGCAGTTTAGCACTAGCTGATATCCCGTACTTC. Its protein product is CASSLALADIPYF. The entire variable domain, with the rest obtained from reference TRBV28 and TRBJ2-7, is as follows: DVKVTQSSRYLVKRTGEKVFLECVQDMDHENMFWYRQDPGLGLRLIYFSYDVKMKEKGDIPEGYSVSREKKERFSLILESASTNQTSMYLCASSLALADIPYFGPGTRLTVT.